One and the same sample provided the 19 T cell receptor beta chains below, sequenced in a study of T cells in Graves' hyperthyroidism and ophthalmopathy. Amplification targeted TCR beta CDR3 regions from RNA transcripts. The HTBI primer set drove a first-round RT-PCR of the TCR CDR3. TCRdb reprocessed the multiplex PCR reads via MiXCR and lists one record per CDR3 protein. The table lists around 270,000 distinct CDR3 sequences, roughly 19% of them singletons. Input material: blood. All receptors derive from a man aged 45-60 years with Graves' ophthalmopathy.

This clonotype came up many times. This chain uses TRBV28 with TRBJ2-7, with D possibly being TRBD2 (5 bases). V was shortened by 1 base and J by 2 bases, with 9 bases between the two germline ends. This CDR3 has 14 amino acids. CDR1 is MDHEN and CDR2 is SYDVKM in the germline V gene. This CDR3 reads CASSLLGSPYEQYF. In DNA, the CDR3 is TGTGCCAGCAGTTTATTGGGGAGCCCCTACGAGCAGTACTTC.

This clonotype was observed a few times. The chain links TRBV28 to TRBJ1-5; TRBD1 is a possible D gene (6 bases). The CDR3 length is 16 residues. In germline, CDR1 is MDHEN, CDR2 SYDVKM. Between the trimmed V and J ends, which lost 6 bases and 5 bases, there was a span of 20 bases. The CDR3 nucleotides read TGTGCCAGCAGGTCAACCACAGGGAAATCAGATCAGCCCCAGCATTTT. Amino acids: CASRSTTGKSDQPQHF.

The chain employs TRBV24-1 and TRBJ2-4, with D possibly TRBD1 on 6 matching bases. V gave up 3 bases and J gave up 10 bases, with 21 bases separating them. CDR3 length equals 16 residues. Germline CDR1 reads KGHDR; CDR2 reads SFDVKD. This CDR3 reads CATSDLDRPSPGIQYF. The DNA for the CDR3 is TGTGCCACCAGTGATCTCGACAGGCCCAGTCCCGGAATTCAGTACTTC.

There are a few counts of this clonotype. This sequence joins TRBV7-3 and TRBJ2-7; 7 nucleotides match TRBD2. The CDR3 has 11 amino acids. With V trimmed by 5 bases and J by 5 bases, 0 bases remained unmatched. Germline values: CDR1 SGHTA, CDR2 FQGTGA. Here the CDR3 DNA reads TGTGCCAGCAGCAGCGGGAACGAGCAGTACTTC. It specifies CASSSGNEQYF. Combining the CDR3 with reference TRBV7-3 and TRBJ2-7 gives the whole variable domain GAGVSQTPSNKVTEKGKYVELRCDPISGHTALYWYRQSLGQGPEFLIYFQGTGAADDSGLPNDRFFAVRPEGSVSTLKIQRTERGDSAVYLCASSSGNEQYFGPGTRLTVT.

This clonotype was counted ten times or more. The CDR3 sequence: CASSLTGNSYNEQFF. The CDR3, as DNA: TGTGCCAGCAGCTTAACGGGAAACTCCTACAATGAGCAGTTCTTC. The chain employs TRBV11-2 and TRBJ2-1; weak D call: TRBD2 (5 bases). The length of the CDR3 is 15 residues. The ends were cut back, 2 bases at V and 0 bases at J, with 8 bases in the middle. CDR1 and CDR2 (germline): SGHAT, FQNNGV.

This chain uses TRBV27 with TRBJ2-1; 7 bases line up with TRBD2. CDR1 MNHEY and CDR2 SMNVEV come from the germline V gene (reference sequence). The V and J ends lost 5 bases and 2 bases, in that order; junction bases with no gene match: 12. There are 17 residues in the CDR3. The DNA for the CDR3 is TGTGCCAGCAGTCCCCGTGAGTTGGGAGGGGCCTACAATGAGCAGTTCTTC. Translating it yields CASSPRELGGAYNEQFF.

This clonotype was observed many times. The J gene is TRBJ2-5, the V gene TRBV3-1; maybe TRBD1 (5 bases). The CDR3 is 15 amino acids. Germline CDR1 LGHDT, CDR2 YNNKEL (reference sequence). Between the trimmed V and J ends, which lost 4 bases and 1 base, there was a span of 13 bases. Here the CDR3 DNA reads TGTGCCAGCAGCCTTGGTTGGGGCCTCCAAGAGACCCAGTACTTC. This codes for CASSLGWGLQETQYF.

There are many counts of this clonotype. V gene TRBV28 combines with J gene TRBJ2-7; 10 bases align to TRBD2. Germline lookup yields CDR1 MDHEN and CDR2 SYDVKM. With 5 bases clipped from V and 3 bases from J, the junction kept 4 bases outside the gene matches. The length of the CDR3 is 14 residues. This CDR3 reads CASSASGRGYEQYF. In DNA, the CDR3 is TGTGCCAGCAGTGCTAGCGGGAGAGGCTACGAGCAGTACTTC.

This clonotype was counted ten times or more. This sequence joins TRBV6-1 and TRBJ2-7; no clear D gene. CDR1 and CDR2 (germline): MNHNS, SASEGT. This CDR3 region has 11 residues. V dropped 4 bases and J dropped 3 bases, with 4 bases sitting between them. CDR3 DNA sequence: TGTGCCAGCAGTGCCAACTACGAGCAGTACTTC. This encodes CASSANYEQYF.

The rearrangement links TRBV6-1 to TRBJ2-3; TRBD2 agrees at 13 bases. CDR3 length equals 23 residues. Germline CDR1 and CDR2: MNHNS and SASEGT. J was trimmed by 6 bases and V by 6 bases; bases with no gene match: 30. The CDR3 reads CASRRRGTSGIMGTPTSTDTQYF. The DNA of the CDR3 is TGTGCCAGCAGACGCCGAGGGACTAGCGGGATTATGGGAACTCCTACCTCCACCGATACGCAGTATTTT.

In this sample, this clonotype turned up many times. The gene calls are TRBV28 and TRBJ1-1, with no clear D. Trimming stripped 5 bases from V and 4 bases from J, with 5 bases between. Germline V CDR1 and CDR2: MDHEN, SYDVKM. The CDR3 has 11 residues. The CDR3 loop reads CASSTLTEAFF. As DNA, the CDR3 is TGTGCCAGCAGTACCCTCACTGAAGCTTTCTTT.

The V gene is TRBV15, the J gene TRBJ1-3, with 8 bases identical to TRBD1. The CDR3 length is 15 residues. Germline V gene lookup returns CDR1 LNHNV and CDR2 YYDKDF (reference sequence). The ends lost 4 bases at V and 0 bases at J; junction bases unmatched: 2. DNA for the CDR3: TGTGCCACCAGCAAGGACAGGGCCTCTGGAAACACCATATATTTT. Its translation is CATSKDRASGNTIYF.

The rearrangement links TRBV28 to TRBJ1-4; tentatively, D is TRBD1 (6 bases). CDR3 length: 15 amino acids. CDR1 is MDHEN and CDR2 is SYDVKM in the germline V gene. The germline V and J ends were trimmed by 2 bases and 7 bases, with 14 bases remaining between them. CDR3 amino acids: CASSLRQGGGEKLFF. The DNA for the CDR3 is TGTGCCAGCAGTTTACGGCAGGGAGGGGGTGAAAAACTGTTTTTT.

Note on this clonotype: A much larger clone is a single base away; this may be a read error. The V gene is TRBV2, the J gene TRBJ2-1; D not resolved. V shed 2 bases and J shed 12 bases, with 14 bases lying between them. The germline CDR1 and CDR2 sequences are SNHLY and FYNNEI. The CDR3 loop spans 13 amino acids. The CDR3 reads CASSERQTDGQFF. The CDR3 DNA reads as TGTGCCAGCAGTGAACGTCAGACCGATGGGCAGTTCTTC.

The CDR3 bases are TGTGCCAGCATGGGGGACGGCACCTACGAGCAGTACTTC. This codes for CASMGDGTYEQYF. The chain uses TRBV27 and TRBJ2-7; D possibly uses TRBD1 or TRBD2 (5 bases each). The CDR3 extends over 13 amino acids. The V end lost 7 bases, the J end lost 2 bases, and 12 bases lay between the germline ends. Germline V gene lookup returns CDR1 MNHEY and CDR2 SMNVEV (reference sequence).

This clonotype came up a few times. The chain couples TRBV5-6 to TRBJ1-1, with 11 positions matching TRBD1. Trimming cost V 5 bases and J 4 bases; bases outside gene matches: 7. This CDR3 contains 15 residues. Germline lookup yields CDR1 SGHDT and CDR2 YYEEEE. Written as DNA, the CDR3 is TGTGCCAGCAGGTGGACAGGGGGCGCCGGCACTGAAGCTTTCTTT. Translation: CASRWTGGAGTEAFF. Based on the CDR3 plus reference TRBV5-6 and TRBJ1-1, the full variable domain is DAGVTQSPTHLIKTRGQQVTLRCSPKSGHDTVSWYQQALGQGPQFIFQYYEEEERQRGNFPDRFSGHQFPNYSSELNVNALLLGDSALYLCASRWTGGAGTEAFFGQGTRLTVV.

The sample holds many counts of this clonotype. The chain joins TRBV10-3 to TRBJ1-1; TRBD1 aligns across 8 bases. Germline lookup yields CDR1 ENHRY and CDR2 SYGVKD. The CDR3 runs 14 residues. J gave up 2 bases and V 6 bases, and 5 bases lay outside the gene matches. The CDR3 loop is CAIRSTGDNTEAFF. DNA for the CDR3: TGTGCCATCAGATCGACAGGGGACAACACTGAAGCTTTCTTT.

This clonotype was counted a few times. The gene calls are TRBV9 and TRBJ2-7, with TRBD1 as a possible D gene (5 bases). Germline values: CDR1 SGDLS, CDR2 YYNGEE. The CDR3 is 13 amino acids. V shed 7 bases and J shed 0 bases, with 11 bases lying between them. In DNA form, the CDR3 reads TGTGCCAGCGGCCGACAGTCCTCCTACGAGCAGTACTTC. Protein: CASGRQSSYEQYF.

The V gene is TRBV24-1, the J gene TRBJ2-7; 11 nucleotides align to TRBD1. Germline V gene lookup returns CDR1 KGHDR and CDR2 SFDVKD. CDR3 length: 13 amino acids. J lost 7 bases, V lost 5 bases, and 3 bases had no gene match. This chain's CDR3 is CATSGTGGREQYF. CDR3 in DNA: TGTGCCACCAGTGGGACAGGGGGCAGGGAGCAGTACTTC.